The rows below give T cell receptor beta chains drawn from one sample of a study of CD8+ T cells in alopecia areata. This table comes from immunoSEQ multiplex PCR, and its TCRdb copy is limited to in-frame clones, with some not included. The table lists 30,000 to 35,000 clones, around 59% of them singletons. The source material was NKG2D-high CD8+ T cells sorted from blood. These receptor sequences come from a human donor with alopecia areata. CDR3s include the opening cysteine and the closing phenylalanine or tryptophan. D genes are given only for firm matches. The size of a clone is reported for some rows only, either as once, few or many, or as a class for expanded clones.

J | V | size | D | DNA | CDR3
TRBJ2-6 | TRBV12-5 | NA | NA | TGTGCTAGTGGTACCGACAGTGCAGGACAAAGTCGGGCCAACGTCCTGACTTTC | CASGTDSAGQSRANVLTF
TRBJ2-3 | TRBV19 | few | NA | TGTGCCAGTAGCCCTGGGACCGCCCTCACAGATACGCAGTATTTT | CASSPGTALTDTQYF
TRBJ2-7 | TRBV5-6 | NA | NA | TGTGCCAGCCGCGAGACAGAGGGCGAGCAGTACTTC | CASRETEGEQYF
TRBJ2-7 | TRBV13 | NA | TRBD1 | TGTGCCAGCAGCAGGGGGCGGAGCTCCTACGAGCAGTACTTC | CASSRGRSSYEQYF
TRBJ2-7 | TRBV9 | NA | TRBD1 | TGTGCCAGCAGCGTCGGCCCCAAACAGGGGAGCCACGAGCAGTACTTC | CASSVGPKQGSHEQYF
TRBJ2-1 | TRBV19 | few | NA | TGTGCCAGTACCCACAGGGCTGCCTCCTACAATGAGCAGTTCTTC | CASTHRAASYNEQFF
TRBJ2-3 | TRBV30 | once | NA | TGTGCCTGGAGTCCGGACAGCACAGATACGCAGTATTTT | CAWSPDSTDTQYF
TRBJ1-4 | TRBV4-3 | NA | NA | TGCGCCAGCAGCCAAATGTGGATCGCCGGGGATGAAAAACTGTTTTTT | CASSQMWIAGDEKLFF
TRBJ2-7 | TRBV2 | NA | NA | TGTGCCAGCGGGGGCGTTCCCACTTGGGGGTACTTC | CASGGVPTWGYF
TRBJ2-7 | TRBV7-3 | NA | NA | TGTGCCAGCAGCCCACGACGGGAGCAGTACTTC | CASSPRREQYF
TRBJ2-1 | TRBV29-1 | few | TRBD2 | TGCAGCGTGGAACCACTAGCGGGAACCACTGAGCAGTTCTTC | CSVEPLAGTTEQFF
TRBJ1-5 | TRBV7-6 | NA | TRBD1 | TGTGCCAGCAGCACAGGGGACGGATATAGCAATCAGCCCCAGCATTTT | CASSTGDGYSNQPQHF
TRBJ2-1 | TRBV5-1 | NA | NA | TGCGCCAGCAGCTTGGATCTCCTCCCCGGTGAGCAGTTCTTC | CASSLDLLPGEQFF
TRBJ1-2 | TRBV4-1 | NA | TRBD1 | TGCGCCAGCAGCCAAGGGTCGGGGACAGGGGGCTATGGCTACACCTTC | CASSQGSGTGGYGYTF
TRBJ2-7 | TRBV7-9 | NA | TRBD2 | TGTGCCAGCAGCCCGGGACTAGGCTTCTACGAGCAGTACTTC | CASSPGLGFYEQYF
TRBJ1-1 | TRBV19 | few | TRBD1 | TGTGCCAGTAGTACCTGGACAGGTAACACTGAAGCTTTCTTT | CASSTWTGNTEAFF
TRBJ2-5 | TRBV7-2 | few | TRBD2 | TGTGCCAGCAGCTTAGGCGGGGGGCCACAAGAGACCCAGTACTTC | CASSLGGGPQETQYF
TRBJ2-1 | TRBV5-6 | once | NA | TGTGCCAGCACCCTCGGCGGTTATGAGCAGTTCTTC | CASTLGGYEQFF
TRBJ2-1 | TRBV4-3 | NA | TRBD2 | TGCGCCAGCAGCCAAGATGCCTTTAGCGGGGTTTACAATGAGCAGTTCTTC | CASSQDAFSGVYNEQFF
TRBJ2-5 | TRBV7-9 | few | NA | TGTGCCAGCAGCCCAGCGCGCCACCAAGAGACCCAGTACTTC | CASSPARHQETQYF
TRBJ2-7 | TRBV2 | NA | TRBD1 | TGTGCCAGCAGTGAGGGACAGAGGAGATCCTACGAGCAGTACTTC | CASSEGQRRSYEQYF
TRBJ2-7 | TRBV5-1 | few | NA | TGCGCCAGCAGCTTGAACAGATACGAGCAGTACTTC | CASSLNRYEQYF
TRBJ2-2 | TRBV30 | NA | TRBD2 | TGTGCCTGGAGTGTAGGTTGGGCCGGGGCCAGCGGGAGGCGGAACACCGGGGAGCTGTTTTTT | CAWSVGWAGASGRRNTGELFF
TRBJ1-2 | TRBV25-1 | NA | TRBD1 | TGTGCCAGCAGTGAACCTGGGACAGCCTATGGCTACACCTTC | CASSEPGTAYGYTF
TRBJ2-4 | TRBV13 | medium-sized | TRBD2 | TGTGCCAGCAGCTTCCCTAGCGGGGGGGCCAAAAACATTCAGTACTTC | CASSFPSGGAKNIQYF
TRBJ2-7 | TRBV5-4 | NA | NA | TGTGCCAGCAGCTTCGGGACGGCTTCCTACGAGCAGTACTTC | CASSFGTASYEQYF
TRBJ2-7 | TRBV29-1 | few | TRBD2 | TGCAGCGTTGAAGGTCGACGGGAGGGCCGGAGGGAGCAGTACTTC | CSVEGRREGRREQYF
TRBJ2-1 | TRBV28 | few | NA | TGTGCCAGCAGTTTCTTGCTCGGGAGTAGCAATGAGCAGTTCTTC | CASSFLLGSSNEQFF
TRBJ2-5 | TRBV27 | NA | NA | TGTGCCAGCAGTCCCAACCAAGAGACCCAGTACTTC | CASSPNQETQYF
TRBJ2-7 | TRBV6-6 | few | TRBD2 | TGTGCCAGCAGCCTGGTACCAGCGGGAGACGGCGAGCAGTACTTC | CASSLVPAGDGEQYF
TRBJ1-1 | TRBV27 | NA | NA | TGTGCCAGCAGTCCCGGAGGGAACACTGAAGCTTTCTTT | CASSPGGNTEAFF
TRBJ2-7 | TRBV29-1 | few | NA | TGCAGCGTTGGGCCTTCCGGCTGGGAGCAGTACTTC | CSVGPSGWEQYF
TRBJ1-1 | TRBV13 | many | NA | TGTGCCAGCAGCTTACAGACAGCGAACACTGAAGCTTTCTTT | CASSLQTANTEAFF
TRBJ2-7 | TRBV7-9 | NA | NA | TGTGCCAGCAGCTCGTCCCGGGACCCCCGGCGCTACGAGCAGTACTTC | CASSSSRDPRRYEQYF
TRBJ1-1 | TRBV30 | NA | NA | TGTGCCTGGAGTGTGCTGACAGGGAACACTGAAGCTTTCTTT | CAWSVLTGNTEAFF
TRBJ2-1 | TRBV14 | once | NA | TGTGCCAGCAGCCAATACACCGGGACTCCGAATGAGCAGTTCTTC | CASSQYTGTPNEQFF
TRBJ2-2 | TRBV4-1 | once | NA | TGCGCCAGCAGCCGAGGACATATGAACACCGGGGAGCTGTTTTTT | CASSRGHMNTGELFF
TRBJ1-1 | TRBV6-6 | few | TRBD1 | TGTGCCAGCAGCCAACAGGGGCTGAACACTGAAGCTTTCTTT | CASSQQGLNTEAFF
TRBJ2-1 | TRBV5-1 | NA | TRBD2 | TGCGCCAGCAGCTCGGGACTAGCGGGAGCGCGGTTTAGCTATGAGCAGTTCTTC | CASSSGLAGARFSYEQFF
TRBJ2-7 | TRBV7-9 | NA | NA | TGTGCCAGCAGTCTCGCACTCAGCTCCTACGAGCAGTACTTC | CASSLALSSYEQYF
TRBJ1-2 | TRBV9 | NA | NA | TGTGCCAGCAGCGTATGGGGGCAGGGAAACTATGGCTACACCTTC | CASSVWGQGNYGYTF
TRBJ2-3 | TRBV9 | NA | NA | TGTGCCAGCAGCGGAGGAAGGAGCACAGATACGCAGTATTTT | CASSGGRSTDTQYF
TRBJ2-6 | TRBV2 | NA | TRBD2 | TGTGCCATCGTTAATAGCGGGAAGGGTGGGGCCAACGTCCTGACTTTC | CAIVNSGKGGANVLTF
TRBJ2-1 | TRBV14 | NA | TRBD2 | TGTGCCAGCAGCCCTCCCGGGACTAGATCATACAATGAGCAGTTCTTC | CASSPPGTRSYNEQFF
TRBJ2-7 | TRBV27 | NA | NA | TGTGCCAGCAGTTTAGCTCGGGGGTCCTCCTACGAGCAGTACTTC | CASSLARGSSYEQYF
TRBJ1-1 | TRBV29-1 | NA | TRBD1 | TGCAGCGTTGAGGACAGGGGGGGAATGAACACTGAAGCTTTCTTT | CSVEDRGGMNTEAFF
TRBJ2-5 | TRBV2 | NA | NA | TGTGCCAGCAGTGAAGGAATCTGGACCTCGGCCGGGGAGACCCAGTACTTC | CASSEGIWTSAGETQYF
TRBJ1-2 | TRBV28 | few | NA | TGTGCCAGCACGGCCGATAGTCGCCTCGAAGGCTACACCTTC | CASTADSRLEGYTF
TRBJ1-2 | TRBV27 | NA | NA | TGTGCCAGCAGTTTATACTCGGGGTATGGCTACACCTTC | CASSLYSGYGYTF
TRBJ2-7 | TRBV4-1 | NA | TRBD1 | TGCGCCAGCAGCCATAAGGGGGGGACAGGGCCATCCTACGAGCAGTACTTC | CASSHKGGTGPSYEQYF